The 25 T cell receptor beta chains below come from one sample, sequenced in a study of CD8+CD57+ T cells in acquired aplastic anemia (dated by TCRdb to about 2018). The run used an Illumina HiSeq 2000. Genomic DNA was used as template for profiling of TCR beta VDJ combinations and CDR3 sequences. TCRdb reprocessing: public reads trimmed at Q25 with fastp, clones called with MiXCR, in-frame beta chains kept. All rows with the same CDR3 protein become a single entry with the most common DNA and genes. The sample records 200,000 to 250,000 distinct CDR3 sequences, around 32% of which are singletons. 0.9% to 1.2% of the sample belongs to the ten largest clones. The sequencing sample was made of sorted CD4+, CD8+, or CD8+CD57+ T cells (not recorded which) from PBMCs. The source of these receptors is a human donor in good health, serving as a control.

This clonotype has ten or more counts. V is TRBV19 and J is TRBJ2-1, with 10 positions matching TRBD1. From germline, CDR1 is LNHDA and CDR2 SQIVND (reference sequence). J gave up 3 bases and V 10 bases, and 6 bases lay outside the gene matches. This CDR3 has 14 residues. CDR3 in amino acids: CATSGDRGYNEQFF. The CDR3, as DNA: TGTGCCACCTCGGGGGACAGGGGCTACAATGAGCAGTTCTTC.

This clonotype occurred many times. This chain joins TRBV5-1 and TRBJ2-7; D is possibly TRBD1 (6 bases). The V and J ends lost 4 bases and 1 base respectively, with 9 bases between them. Germline values: CDR1 SGHRS, CDR2 YFSETQ. The CDR3 extends over 13 amino acids. CDR3 residues: CASSADSSYEQYF. The CDR3, as DNA: TGCGCCAGCAGCGCGGACAGTTCCTACGAGCAGTACTTC.

CDR3 loop: CASSADGTGSSTWHF. The CDR3 bases are TGTGCCAGCAGTGCTGATGGGACAGGGAGTTCGACCTGGCACTTT. The chain recombines TRBV6-1 with TRBJ1-6; 9 bases line up with TRBD1. Germline trimming cut 4 bases from V and 19 bases from J; bases unmatched to any gene: 17. There are 15 residues in the CDR3. In germline, CDR1 is MNHNS, CDR2 SASEGT.

This clonotype was counted many times. The V and J genes are TRBV2 and TRBJ2-4, with 9 bases identical to TRBD1. V shed 4 bases and J 9 bases; nucleotides not matched to a gene: 7. The CDR3 consists of 14 residues. Germline values: CDR1 SNHLY, CDR2 FYNNEI. Here the CDR3 reads CASSGPGTGLIQYF. CDR3 in DNA: TGTGCCAGCAGTGGGCCCGGGACAGGGCTCATTCAGTACTTC.

In this sample, this clonotype turned up a few times. The genes are TRBV20-1 and TRBJ1-4, with a possible D match to TRBD1 (6 bases). CDR3 length: 15 amino acids. Germline CDR1 reads DFQATT; CDR2 reads SNEGSKA (reference sequence). V lost 1 base, J lost 8 bases, and 17 bases lay in between. This chain's CDR3 is CSARGRGGLLEKLFF. The CDR3 DNA sequence: TGCAGTGCTAGAGGGCGGGGGGGCCTACTAGAAAAACTGTTTTTT.

In its sample, this clonotype was seen many times. The rearrangement links TRBV5-1 to TRBJ2-6; weak D call: TRBD2 (6 bases). CDR3 length equals 19 residues. Between the trimmed V and J ends, which lost 0 bases and 2 bases, there was a span of 18 bases. CDR1 SGHRS and CDR2 YFSETQ come from the germline V gene. CDR3 coding DNA: TGCGCCAGCAGCTTGGTTGTTGTCGGGGGTACCCCTGGGGCCAACGTCCTGACTTTC. It encodes CASSLVVVGGTPGANVLTF.

This clonotype has at least ten counts. V usage is TRBV2 and J usage is TRBJ2-5, with 8 bases lining up with TRBD2. CDR1 SNHLY and CDR2 FYNNEI come from the germline V gene. The CDR3 length is 14 residues. With 6 bases clipped from V and 9 bases from J, the junction kept 12 bases outside the gene matches. The CDR3 region is CASRGSPALAAQYF. CDR3 nucleotide sequence: TGTGCCAGCAGGGGCAGCCCGGCACTAGCGGCCCAGTACTTC.

This clonotype was seen a few times. A read error is possible here, since a much larger clone lies one base away. This CDR3 is missing its conserved last phenylalanine or tryptophan, likely due to a read error. The chain couples TRBV2 to TRBJ2-1, with D unresolved. The CDR3 spans 14 residues. The V gene's germline CDR1 is SNHLY and CDR2 FYNNEI. The germline V and J ends were trimmed by 4 bases and 2 bases, with 9 bases remaining between them. CDR3: CASSGGNTYNEQFL. As DNA, the CDR3 is TGTGCCAGCAGTGGAGGCAACACCTACAATGAGCAGTTCCTC.

This clonotype was detected ten times or more. The CDR3, as DNA: TGCAGTGCTCCTAACCCGGTAGGGGGCATAAACACTGAAGCTTTCTTT. It is translated as CSAPNPVGGINTEAFF. V and J are TRBV20-1 and TRBJ1-1; 7 bases line up with TRBD1. The CDR3 runs 16 residues. V gave up 5 bases and J gave up 2 bases; unmatched junction bases: 14. Germline V CDR1 and CDR2: DFQATT, SNEGSKA (reference sequence).

This clonotype appeared many times. This chain joins TRBV5-1 and TRBJ2-7; D remains unclear. Trimming pared 1 base from V and 6 bases from J, leaving 17 bases between. Germline CDR1 reads SGHRS; CDR2 reads YFSETQ. This CDR3 spans 15 amino acids. The CDR3 here is CASSLNSWVLSEQYF. The CDR3 bases are TGCGCCAGCAGCTTGAATTCGTGGGTCCTCAGCGAGCAGTACTTC.

This clonotype was seen repeatedly, ten times or more. The rearrangement uses TRBV4-1 and TRBJ1-5; D is perhaps TRBD1 (5 bases). Trimming took 1 base from V and 1 from J, leaving 14 bases between them. The germline gives CDR1 MGHRA, CDR2 YSYEKL. The CDR3 covers 17 residues. The CDR3 DNA reads as TGCGCCAGCAGCCAAGTAGGGGCAGGCATGAGCAATCAGCCCCAGCATTTT. Its translation: CASSQVGAGMSNQPQHF.

This sequence joins TRBV6-1 and TRBJ2-3; D is possibly TRBD1 (6 bases). The V gene's germline CDR1 is MNHNS and CDR2 SASEGT. This CDR3 region has 17 residues. V was trimmed by 2 bases and J by 3 bases, leaving 18 bases between them. CDR3 DNA: TGTGCCAGCAGTGAAAGGGGGTTGTGGGGGCCAACAGATACGCAGTATTTT. Translated: CASSERGLWGPTDTQYF.

Comments on this clonotype: Just one base apart from a much larger clone, this may be a read error. In DNA, the CDR3 is TGTGCCAGCACCCGGACAGGTTTGCTCACTGAAGCTTTCTTT. It yields the protein CASTRTGLLTEAFF. The gene calls are TRBV2 and TRBJ1-1; TRBD1 agrees at 7 bases. The CDR3 has 14 amino acids. V was clipped by 7 bases and J by 4 bases; unmatched bases: 9. The germline V gene encodes CDR1 SNHLY and CDR2 FYNNEI.

A note on this clonotype: Given a much more abundant clone one base away, this may be a read error. The V call is TRBV12-3 or TRBV12-4, the J call TRBJ1-2; TRBD1 matches 10 bases. The CDR3 runs to 16 residues. The CDR3 here is CASSKSTGGVDYGYIF. As DNA, the CDR3 is TGTGCCAGCAGTAAATCGACAGGGGGCGTTGACTATGGCTACATCTTC.

V is TRBV25-1 and J is TRBJ2-1; TRBD2 matches at 12 bases. The CDR3 has 17 amino acids. Trimming took 6 bases from V and 1 from J; bases not matched to a gene: 7. Germline loops: CDR1 MGHDK, CDR2 SYGVNS. The chain's CDR3 is CASRPASGRDSYNEQFF. In DNA, the CDR3 is TGTGCCAGCAGGCCGGCTAGCGGGAGGGATTCCTACAATGAGCAGTTCTTC.

This clonotype qualifies as medium-sized. This chain uses TRBV2 with TRBJ2-1, with D perhaps TRBD1 or TRBD2 (5 bases each). Trimming took 7 bases from V and 8 from J, leaving 15 bases between them. CDR1 is SNHLY, CDR2 FYNNEI, per germline. The CDR3 runs to 13 residues. CDR3 protein: CASNFQGSDEQFF. For the CDR3, the DNA is TGTGCCAGCAATTTCCAGGGTAGCGATGAGCAGTTCTTC.

The chain joins TRBV2 to TRBJ2-7; 8 bases map to TRBD1. The CDR3 is made up of 15 amino acids. The ends lost 5 bases at V and 4 bases at J; junction bases unmatched: 10. The germline CDR1 and CDR2 sequences are SNHLY and FYNNEI. Here the CDR3 reads CASSPPGQGAYEQYF. DNA of the CDR3: TGTGCCAGCAGTCCCCCGGGGCAGGGGGCATACGAGCAGTACTTC.

This clonotype was seen at least ten times. The rearrangement joins TRBV19 to TRBJ2-3, with 9 bases matching TRBD2. V lost 7 bases to trimming and J lost 4 bases; unmatched junction nucleotides: 6. Germline CDR1 is LNHDA and CDR2 is SQIVND (reference sequence). This CDR3 region has 14 residues. CDR3 protein: CASNRAGGPDTQYF. The CDR3 coding sequence is TGTGCCAGTAATCGGGCGGGAGGGCCAGATACGCAGTATTTT.

This clonotype has a count of ten or more. The V and J genes are TRBV2 and TRBJ2-1, with D perhaps given as TRBD1 or TRBD2 (5 bases each). The CDR3 spans 14 residues. Trimming pared 4 bases from V and 1 base from J, leaving 8 bases between. Per germline, CDR1 SNHLY and CDR2 FYNNEI. The CDR3 sequence: CASSGDQSYNEQFF. The CDR3 DNA is TGTGCCAGCAGTGGGGACCAATCCTACAATGAGCAGTTCTTC.

The sample holds many counts of this clonotype. This chain joins TRBV7-9 and TRBJ2-7; 14 bases map to TRBD2. V shed 3 bases, J shed 4 bases, and the junction held 5 bases outside the gene matches. Germline V gives CDR1 SEHNR, CDR2 FQNEAQ (reference sequence). CDR3 length equals 16 residues. The CDR3 reads CASSFGTSGRIYEQYF. CDR3 coding DNA: TGTGCCAGCAGCTTCGGGACTAGCGGGAGAATATACGAGCAGTACTTC.

In regard to this clonotype: An end of the junction differs from the germline gene, which may be a read error. V usage is TRBV11-1 and J usage is TRBJ1-1; maybe TRBD1 (5 bases). The CDR3 is 15 amino acids. Germline-derived CDR1 and CDR2 are SGHAT and FQDESV (reference sequence). The CDR3 coding sequence is TGTGCCCGCAGCTTAGAAGAGGGGATGAACACTGAAGCTTTCTTT. Translating it yields CARSLEEGMNTEAFF. The whole variable domain, filled in from reference TRBV11-1 and TRBJ1-1, reads EAEVAQSPRYKITEKSQAVAFWCDPISGHATLYWYRQILGQGPELLVQFQDESVVDDSQLPKDRFSAERLKGVDSTLKIQPAELGDSAMYLCARSLEEGMNTEAFFGQGTRLTVV.

This clonotype was picked up a small number of times. The rearrangement links TRBV6-5 to TRBJ2-5; 13 bases match TRBD2. CDR1 and CDR2 from the germline V gene are MNHEY and SVGAGI. J was trimmed by 4 bases and V by 2 bases; bases with no gene match: 4. There are 16 residues in the CDR3. CDR3 loop: CASSYRTSGGRETQYF. DNA for the CDR3: TGTGCCAGCAGTTACCGGACTAGCGGGGGAAGAGAGACCCAGTACTTC.

This clonotype has ten or more counts. The chain uses TRBV28 and TRBJ2-5; 8 nucleotides match TRBD1. V was pared by 4 bases and J by 5 bases, with 9 bases of the junction left unmatched. Germline values: CDR1 MDHEN, CDR2 SYDVKM. The CDR3 is 15 amino acids. CDR3 amino acids: CASSSGGTGGETQYF. For the CDR3, the DNA is TGTGCCAGCAGTTCAGGTGGGACAGGTGGGGAGACCCAGTACTTC.

The chain recombines TRBV5-1 with TRBJ2-7; weak D call: TRBD2 (6 bases). Germline-derived CDR1 and CDR2 are SGHRS and YFSETQ. The CDR3 consists of 15 residues. V dropped 0 bases and J dropped 4 bases, with 14 bases sitting between them. CDR3: CASSLGVGGYYEQYF. DNA for the CDR3: TGCGCCAGCAGCTTGGGGGTCGGGGGATATTACGAGCAGTACTTC. The full variable domain, in which reference TRBV5-1 and TRBJ2-7 provide the parts outside the CDR3, is KAGVTQTPRYLIKTRGQQVTLSCSPISGHRSVSWYQQTPGQGLQFLFEYFSETQRNKGNFPGRFSGRQFSNSRSEMNVSTLELGDSALYLCASSLGVGGYYEQYFGPGTRLTVT.

This clonotype was detected only a few times. This sequence may be a read error, since a much larger clone differs from it by one base. This sequence joins TRBV12-3 or TRBV12-4 and TRBJ2-7; TRBD1 might be the D (5 bases). There are 13 residues in the CDR3. CDR3 nucleotide sequence: TGTGCCAGCGGTTTCGACAGAGCCTACGAGCAGTACTTC. Translating it yields CASGFDRAYEQYF.